These 3 T cell receptor beta chains were all obtained from the same sample, sequenced in a study of blood T cell repertoires in COVID-19. Clones were sequenced by immunoSEQ multiplex PCR, and TCRdb holds only the in-frame ones, with some missing. This table has about 89,000 clones, 78% appearing once. Source material: peripheral blood. The receptors were gathered from a man aged 65 to 79 with COVID-19, enrolled during active disease.

The gene calls are TRBV3-1 (or the pseudogene TRBV3-2) and TRBJ2-5, with TRBD2 matching 10 bases. Trimming at V came to 4 bases and at J to 3 bases, leaving 2 bases not matched to a gene. In germline, CDR1 is LGHDT, CDR2 YNNKEL (reference sequence). The CDR3 extends over 14 amino acids. The CDR3 nucleotides are TGTGCCAGCAGCCCGGGGACTAGCGAAGAGACCCAGTACTTC. This gives the protein CASSPGTSEETQYF.

The genes are TRBV18 and TRBJ1-1; a possible D gene is TRBD1 (6 bases). V shed 4 bases and J shed 0 bases, with 9 bases lying between them. The CDR3 totals 14 residues. Germline CDR1 and CDR2: KGHSH and LQKENI. The CDR3 here is CASSLTGLNTEAFF. Here the CDR3 DNA reads TGTGCCAGCTCACTCACAGGGTTGAACACTGAAGCTTTCTTT.

The V call is TRBV27, the J call TRBJ1-6, with D unclear. Between the trimmed V and J ends, which lost 4 bases and 10 bases, there was a span of 11 bases. CDR3 length: 13 residues. Germline V gives CDR1 MNHEY, CDR2 SMNVEV (reference sequence). The DNA of the CDR3 is TGTGCCAGCAGTTCCCAGAGCGGCTCACCCCTCCACTTT. The encoded protein is CASSSQSGSPLHF.